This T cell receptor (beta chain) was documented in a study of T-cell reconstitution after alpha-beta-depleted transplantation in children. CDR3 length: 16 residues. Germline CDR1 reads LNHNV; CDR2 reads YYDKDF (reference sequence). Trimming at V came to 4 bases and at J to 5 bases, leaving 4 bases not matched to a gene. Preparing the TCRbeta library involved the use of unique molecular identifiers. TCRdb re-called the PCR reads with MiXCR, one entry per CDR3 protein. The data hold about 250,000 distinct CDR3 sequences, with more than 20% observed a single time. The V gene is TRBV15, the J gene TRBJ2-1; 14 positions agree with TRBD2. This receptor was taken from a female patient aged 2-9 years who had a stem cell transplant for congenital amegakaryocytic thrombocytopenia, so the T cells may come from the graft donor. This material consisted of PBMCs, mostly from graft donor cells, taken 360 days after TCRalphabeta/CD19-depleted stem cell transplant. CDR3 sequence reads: CATSIRLAGGNNEQFF. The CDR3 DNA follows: TGTGCCACCAGCATAAGACTAGCGGGAGGGAACAATGAGCAGTTCTTC.